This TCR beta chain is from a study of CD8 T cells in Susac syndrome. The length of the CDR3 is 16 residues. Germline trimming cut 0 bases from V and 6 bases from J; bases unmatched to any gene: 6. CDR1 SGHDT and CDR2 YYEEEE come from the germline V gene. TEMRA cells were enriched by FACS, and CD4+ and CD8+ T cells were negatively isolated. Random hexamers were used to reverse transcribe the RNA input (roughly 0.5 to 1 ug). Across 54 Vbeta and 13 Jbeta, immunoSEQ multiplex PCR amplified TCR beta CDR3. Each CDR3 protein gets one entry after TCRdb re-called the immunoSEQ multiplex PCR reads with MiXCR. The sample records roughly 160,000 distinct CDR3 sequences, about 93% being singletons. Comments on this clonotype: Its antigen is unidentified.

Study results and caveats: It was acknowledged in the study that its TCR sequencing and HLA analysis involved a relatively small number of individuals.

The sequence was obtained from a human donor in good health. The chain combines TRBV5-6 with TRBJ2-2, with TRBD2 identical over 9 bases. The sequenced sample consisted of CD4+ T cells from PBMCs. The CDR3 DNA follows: TGTGCCAGCAGCTTGGAAGCGGGGGGCTCCGCCGGGGAGCTGTTTTTT. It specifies CASSLEAGGSAGELFF.